The entry that follows covers one TCR beta chain sequence. This specimen comes from a study of blood T cell repertoires in COVID-19. For the study at large: The United States, Italy and Spain were the sources of the acute and convalescent COVID-19 samples. From T cells, B-cell-depleted T cells, or PBMCs came the material, which was cDNA or gDNA.

The Seattle site enrolled patients during active infection and followed them longitudinally. Original handling: From reference gene primer amplification, estimates of nucleated cell counts were derived. The repertoire was sequenced with immunoSEQ multiplex PCR; TCRdb's copy has only in-frame clones and lacks some. V, J and clone size were drawn from that table, and D and trimming were deduced from the DNA. Counted here are approximately 55,000 clones, 65% to 80% occurring once; the ten biggest clones make up approximately 20%. Germline assignment: CDR1 MNHEY and CDR2 SMNVEV (reference sequence). The CDR3 is 13 residues long. Trimming left V 3 bases short and J 2 bases short, with 8 bases between.

This TCR came from a man aged 25 to 40 with COVID-19, enrolled during active disease. The sample taken for sequencing was peripheral blood. The chain recombines TRBV27 with TRBJ2-7; a weak D match, TRBD1 (5 bases). In DNA, the CDR3 is TGTGCCAGCAGTTTCCTGGACACCTACGAGCAGTACTTC. Translating it yields CASSFLDTYEQYF.